This T cell receptor (beta chain) was captured in a study of cytomegalovirus exposure and HLA in healthy donors. Findings and limits, study-wide: The tendency of first-cohort TCR clusters to co-occur in the 100 to 150 validation repertoires was identified by a subsequent analysis.

The repertoire was sequenced with immunoSEQ multiplex PCR; TCRdb's copy has only in-frame clones and lacks some. The sample has 120,000 or so clones; about nine tenths are singletons. In regard to this clone: The antigen is not known.

The CDR3 covers 16 residues. Germline trimming cut 10 bases from V and 0 bases from J; bases unmatched to any gene: 7. Germline V CDR1 and CDR2: ENHRY, SYGVKD. The chain links TRBV10-3 to TRBJ2-7, with 15 nucleotides matching TRBD2. The TCR was taken from a woman between 18 and 29 years old in good health and CMV-seronegative. The specimen was PBMCs. As DNA, the CDR3 is TGTGCCACCACTGGGACTAGCGGGAGGAGCTCCTACGAGCAGTACTTC. It specifies CATTGTSGRSSYEQYF.